There are many counts of the clone carrying this T cell receptor beta chain. Using RNA transcripts as the source, TCR beta CDR3 regions were amplified. TCR CDR3 regions were first amplified by RT-PCR with HTBI primers. TCRdb independently ran MiXCR on the multiplex PCR reads; one entry per CDR3 protein. The sample includes roughly 98,000 distinct CDR3 sequences, roughly 40% of them seen just once. The entry originates in a study of T cells in Graves' hyperthyroidism and ophthalmopathy. Germline CDR1 reads SGDLS; CDR2 reads YYNGEE. The CDR3 length is 12 residues. V lost 2 bases to trimming and J lost 5 bases, with 7 bases between them.

The rearrangement joins TRBV9 to TRBJ1-2; a weak D match, TRBD1 (5 bases). Sequencing used peripheral blood or thyroid tissue (not recorded which). The receptor's source is a woman in her twenties or thirties with Graves' hyperthyroidism. The CDR3 spells CASSVGLYGYTF. The CDR3 region has the DNA TGTGCCAGCAGCGTGGGACTTTATGGCTACACCTTC.